This T cell receptor beta chain appears in the sequencing data of a study of cytomegalovirus exposure and HLA in healthy donors. As regards this clone: The antigen is unknown.

Findings and limits, study-wide: An analysis that came later showed most CMV-associated TCR beta chains appearing HLA-restricted. In a later analysis, HLA-associated TCR beta chains were more clonally expanded than equally common others. Certain indistinguishable V segments, among them TRBV6-2 and TRBV6-3, were excluded. A few chains tied to CMV proved CMV antigen-specific in vitro.

PCR involved 60 Vbeta and 13 Jbeta primers. Assay used: immunoSEQ multiplex PCR; TCRdb lists only in-frame clones, some missing. The sample shows 55,000 to 75,000 clones, around 68% of them seen only once. Germline V gene lookup returns CDR1 GTSNPN and CDR2 SVGIG (reference sequence). CDR3 length: 12 residues. The V gene lost 0 bases and the J gene lost 4 bases, with 7 bases spanning the gap. The clonotype originates from a man aged 35 to 55 in good health and CMV-seropositive. The chain recombines TRBV30 with TRBJ2-7; no clear D. Sequencing was performed on PBMCs. CDR3 sequence: CAWSVTRYEQYF. The DNA of the CDR3 is TGTGCCTGGAGTGTGACGAGGTACGAGCAGTACTTC.